The source of this TCR beta chain is a study of T cell repertoires in cytomegalovirus infection. Study summary: Public TCR beta signatures indicated both CMV infection and matching HLA type. Study results and caveats: CMV-specific TCR beta clonotypes restricted by HLA-C were the ones dominating the ex vivo response.

Turning to this clonotype: Its target is not known.

TCRdb ran MiXCR on the reads and lists one entry per CDR3 protein. The data show around 710,000 distinct CDR3 sequences, roughly 28% seen once. The TCR sequence derives from a human donor in good health (CMV status not recorded). Some clones in this sample may be carry-over from other donors' samples. Sequenced here: cultured CD8+ T cells from PBMCs, sampled from culture after CMV antigen stimulation.

The CDR3 DNA is TGTGCCAGCTCACTGACCGGGACAGGGGTGACAGATACGCAGTATTTT. Amino acids: CASSLTGTGVTDTQYF. This chain uses TRBV18 with TRBJ2-3, with 10 nucleotides matching TRBD1. J gave up 3 bases and V 4 bases, and 7 bases lay outside the gene matches. CDR3 length equals 16 residues. Germline V CDR1 and CDR2: KGHSH, LQKENI.